This T cell receptor (beta chain) was observed in a study of glioma-infiltrating T cells (dated by TCRdb to 2016 to 2018). Regarding the complete study: Low-grade gliomas were represented by WHO grade II oligodendrogliomas or astrocytomas, and glioblastomas were represented by WHO grade IV tumors that were sampled at initial rather than recurrent diagnosis. Before surgery, glioma patients were given dexamethasone for six or fewer days. For blood libraries, the target was about 4- to 10-fold sequencing coverage of some 980,000 peripheral T cells. The study sequenced TCR alpha- and beta-chain repertoires from glioma tissue, from non-neoplastic brain tissue and from matched peripheral blood mononuclear cells. Each tissue-infiltrating repertoire was compared with the same patient's peripheral blood repertoire to measure divergence between tissue and blood T-cell populations. Three low-grade glioma patients, roughly eight primary glioblastoma patients, and three non-glioma patients who contributed non-neoplastic brain tissue made up the paired cohort.

The iRepertoire nested amplicon-rescue multiplex PCR (arm-PCR) platform was used to amplify TCR alpha and beta CDR3 regions from RNA. One-step reverse transcription and amplification used roughly 100-450 ng of tissue mRNA or PBMC total RNA as input. Following bead purification, Illumina adapters were added by a secondary multiplex PCR, and the libraries were gel-purified between 200 and 400 bp. The libraries contained internal 6-nucleotide barcodes that were used for demultiplexing. Libraries were sequenced on an Illumina MiSeq with 2x220 or 2x250 nucleotide paired-end reads. The paper's processing steps were these. Paired reads were merged using FLASH 1.2.11 and aligned with BWA-MEM to the GRCh37 human genome, and TRA and TRB reads were then extracted. V and J assignment used an IMGT-derived reference of cassette sequences and CDR3 motifs that included pseudogenes. Reads were translated in three frames, and productive CDR3s were defined by a C…FGXG motif without stop codons. Unique combinations of V-J cassette pair and CDR3 amino acid sequence were defined as clonotypes. Filtering of reads was based on Hamming distance, with the threshold set by the sequence error rate of each sample in mapped regions. TCRdb passed the public sequencing reads through fastp at Q25 and MiXCR, retaining productive beta sequences. Under each unique CDR3 protein, matching rows form one entry showing the most common genes and DNA. In this record, the V and J calls reflect TCRdb's handling and not the investigators' own analysis. In this sample the table shows fewer than 500,000 distinct CDR3 sequences, around 38% of which occur a single time. The ten largest clones take up around 11% of the sample.

On this clonotype: What this receptor recognizes is not known. No much larger clonotype is one base removed from it; base qualities were not supplied.

Results the study describes overall, beyond this receptor: Very few CDR3 sequences were found to be shared between tissue and blood, and this scarcity was attributed to high CDR3 diversity and limited sampling. In non-neoplastic patients, VJ-independent divergence between tissue and blood fell below expectation, whereas in all gliomas, and especially in low-grade gliomas, the divergence rose above expectation. Patients with low tissue-blood divergence were marked by a signature set of shared blood CDR3 motifs, and this signature set was depleted in highly divergent patients. Small numbers underpinned the group comparisons: eight glioblastoma patients, three low-grade glioma patients and three non-neoplastic patients.

CDR1 and CDR2 are drawn from the germline V gene: SGHVS, FQNEAQ. Its CDR3 holds 14 amino acids, cysteine through phenylalanine. Kept here is only the CDR3 DNA, which spans 42 bases and is read in frame from base 1. The junction shows trimming of 0 bases on V and 2 bases on J, plus 7 bases between the germline ends. Surgical brain or tumor specimens were cryofrozen in liquid nitrogen immediately after resection, and peripheral blood cells were collected concurrently. Rearrangement joined TRBV7-8 to TRBJ1-2; a confident D gene designation cannot be given. Sequencing input: glioma tissue, nonneoplastic brain tissue, or PBMCs (not recorded which). The sequence was obtained from a human donor with low-grade glioma or glioblastoma, undergoing nonglioma brain surgery, or in good health (not recorded which). The CDR3 protein: CASSLAPRNYGYTF. The DNA is as follows: TGTGCCAGCAGCTTAGCCCCCAGAAACTATGGCTACACCTTC.